The clone carrying this TCR beta chain was seen once. The entry originates in a study of blood T cell repertoires in COVID-19. Study overall: PBMCs, B-cell-depleted T cells, or T cells were the source of the cDNA or gDNA that made up the material.

Per the study methods: Reference gene primer amplification gave nucleated cell count estimates. Only in-frame clones appear in the TCRdb table, and some are missing; sequencing was by immunoSEQ multiplex PCR. The DNA gave D and trimming, while V, J and clone size come from that table. Here the sample spans around 220,000 clones, approximately 78% being singletons. Germline V gives CDR1 SGHTA, CDR2 FQGNSA. CDR3 size: 16 residues. J gave up 0 bases and V 0 bases, and 3 bases lay outside the gene matches. This receptor was obtained from a woman older than 75 with acute or convalescent COVID-19. What was sequenced was peripheral blood. This chain connects TRBV7-2 to TRBJ2-7; TRBD2 aligns across 9 bases. DNA for the CDR3: TGTGCCAGCAGCTTAGCGTTACTAGCGGGCTCCTACGAGCAGTACTTC. Its protein product is CASSLALLAGSYEQYF.